This entry lists 23 T cell receptor beta chains sequenced from one sample in a study of beta chain features in type 1 diabetes. Findings of the study overall: Shorter TCRB CDR3s, moderately but significantly so, marked every one of the four CD4+ subsets in Type 1 diabetes patients.

For these receptors, no antigen is known. The whole isolated RNA underwent reverse transcription, so sequencing captured expressed TCRB transcripts. Assay used: immunoSEQ multiplex PCR; TCRdb lists only in-frame clones, some missing. Among roughly 50,000 clones listed, about 47% were seen once. Sequenced input: Tregs from blood. These receptors came from a woman aged 40 to 50 with type 1 diabetes.

This chain joins TRBV5-1 and TRBJ2-1; 10 bases agree with TRBD2. Germline CDR1 and CDR2: SGHRS and YFSETQ. The CDR3 has 15 residues. Trimming removed 6 bases from V and 8 bases from J; junction bases left unmatched: 11. This chain's CDR3 is CASTRAGGRSDEQFF. In DNA form, the CDR3 reads TGCGCCAGCACCAGAGCGGGGGGGCGTTCCGATGAGCAGTTCTTC.

In this sample, this clone turned up a few times. This chain uses TRBV7-8 with TRBJ1-2, with 7 nucleotides matching TRBD1. The CDR3 has 14 amino acids. J gave up 7 bases and V 7 bases, and 12 bases lay outside the gene matches. Germline CDR1 is SGHVS and CDR2 is FQNEAQ. The CDR3 nucleotides read TGTGCCAGCACCCTGCCGGGACAGCTTTTTGGCTACACCTTC. Translated: CASTLPGQLFGYTF.

The V and J genes are TRBV6-1 and TRBJ1-1, with 10 bases identical to TRBD1. With V trimmed by 4 bases and J by 3 bases, 8 bases remained unmatched. The germline V gene has CDR1 MNHNS and CDR2 SASEGT. CDR3 length equals 16 residues. The DNA of the CDR3 is TGTGCCAGCAGTGTGTGGGTCGGACAGGGGGACACTGAAGCTTTCTTT. Translation gives CASSVWVGQGDTEAFF.

The J gene is TRBJ2-7, the V gene TRBV28; the D gene is possibly TRBD1 (6 bases). The V end lost 10 bases, the J end lost 4 bases, and 20 bases lay between the germline ends. From germline, CDR1 is MDHEN and CDR2 SYDVKM. The length of the CDR3 is 14 residues. For the CDR3, the DNA is TGTGCCACCCTTCAGAGGCAGGGGAAATACGAGCAGTACTTC. This codes for CATLQRQGKYEQYF.

The V call is TRBV5-1, the J call TRBJ1-6; D ambiguous. The CDR3 consists of 14 residues. V lost 0 bases and J lost 10, with 11 bases in between. The germline V gene encodes CDR1 SGHRS and CDR2 YFSETQ. The CDR3 sequence: CASSLDSFSSPLHF. For the CDR3, the DNA is TGCGCCAGCAGCTTGGACAGTTTCTCCTCACCCCTCCACTTT.

This clone was detected a few times. The rearrangement joins TRBV28 to TRBJ2-7; D gene ambiguous. Germline V lookup: CDR1 MDHEN, CDR2 SYDVKM. The CDR3 covers 12 residues. The ends were cut back, 7 bases at V and 0 bases at J, with 7 bases in the middle. CDR3 nucleotide sequence: TGTGCCAGCATGATCAGCTCCTACGAGCAGTACTTC. Its protein is CASMISSYEQYF.

This clone was observed a single time. CDR3 sequence reads: CATSRDLIRTGNEQFF. The CDR3 nucleotides are TGTGCCACCAGCAGAGACCTAATAAGGACAGGCAATGAGCAGTTCTTC. The chain employs TRBV15 and TRBJ2-1, with 7 positions matching TRBD1. The junction had 8 bases not matched to a gene; V was cut back by 0 bases and J by 6 bases. CDR1 and CDR2 from the germline V gene are LNHNV and YYDKDF (reference sequence). The CDR3 is 16 amino acids.

This clone showed up just once. CDR3 sequence reads: CASSQVGQGPNTEAFF. In DNA form, the CDR3 reads TGCGCCAGCAGCCAAGTTGGACAGGGGCCGAACACTGAAGCTTTCTTT. The V call is TRBV4-1, the J call TRBJ1-1; 9 bases match TRBD1. Germline CDR1 and CDR2: MGHRA and YSYEKL. The CDR3 has 16 amino acids. After removal of 1 base from V and 1 base from J, the junction contained 4 bases not matched to a gene.

This clone was found a few times. The J gene is TRBJ1-1, the V gene TRBV7-2; a possible D gene is TRBD1 (6 bases). The CDR3 loop spans 15 amino acids. The V gene lost 5 bases and the J gene lost 0 bases, with 13 bases spanning the gap. CDR1 SGHTA and CDR2 FQGNSA come from the germline V gene. CDR3 coding DNA: TGTGCCAGCAGCGTACAGGGAGGGATGAACACTGAAGCTTTCTTT. Translating gives CASSVQGGMNTEAFF.

This clone was observed a single time. The chain couples TRBV4-3 to TRBJ1-3; no firm D call. This CDR3 is 17 amino acids long. Germline V gene sequence: CDR1 LGHNA, CDR2 YSLEER. V dropped 0 bases and J dropped 0 bases, with 12 bases sitting between them. CDR3 coding DNA: TGCGCCAGCAGCCAAGATCTCAGAATGGCCTCTGGAAACACCATATATTTT. Translated: CASSQDLRMASGNTIYF.

The chain has TRBV5-1 and TRBJ2-6; tentative D call: TRBD1 (6 bases). Germline V CDR1 and CDR2: SGHRS, YFSETQ. V was pared by 0 bases and J by 2 bases, with 9 bases between. The CDR3 length is 16 residues. The CDR3 DNA follows: TGCGCCAGCAGCTTGGGCAGGGGAACTGGGGCCAACGTCCTGACTTTC. Translating gives CASSLGRGTGANVLTF.

The chain uses TRBV28 and TRBJ1-1; a weak D match, TRBD1 (5 bases). The CDR3 runs to 14 residues. Germline CDR1 MDHEN, CDR2 SYDVKM. The V end was cut by 3 bases, the J end by 5 bases, with 13 bases between. CDR3 region: CASSLGGEGTEAFF. CDR3 in DNA: TGTGCCAGCAGTTTGGGGGGGGAAGGGACTGAAGCTTTCTTT.

This rearrangement joins TRBV2 to TRBJ1-6, with TRBD1 identical over 7 bases. The CDR3 extends over 13 amino acids. J was trimmed by 11 bases and V by 4 bases; bases with no gene match: 5. Germline-derived CDR1 and CDR2 are SNHLY and FYNNEI. In DNA, the CDR3 is TGTGCCAGCAGTGGAGGACAGGAAACACCCCTCCACTTT. This sequence encodes CASSGGQETPLHF.

This chain connects TRBV25-1 to TRBJ2-2, with D hard to call. The CDR3 contains 13 residues. Germline lookup yields CDR1 MGHDK and CDR2 SYGVNS. V was pared by 5 bases and J by 7 bases, with 11 bases between. The CDR3 spells CASSPARYGELFF. CDR3 DNA: TGTGCCAGCAGTCCCGCCCGCTACGGGGAGCTGTTTTTT.

The chain employs TRBV19 and TRBJ2-4; D may be TRBD1 (6 bases). The ends were cut back, 3 bases at V and 0 bases at J, with 12 bases in the middle. CDR3 length: 16 amino acids. Germline CDR1 LNHDA, CDR2 SQIVND (reference sequence). The CDR3 DNA sequence: TGTGCCAGTAGTATCCCGGGACAACTAGCCAAAAACATTCAGTACTTC. Its translation is CASSIPGQLAKNIQYF.

The chain uses TRBV19 and TRBJ2-2, with a possible D match to TRBD1 (5 bases). The CDR3 loop spans 14 amino acids. Looked up from germline, CDR1 is LNHDA and CDR2 is SQIVND (reference sequence). Trimming removed 6 bases at V and 3 bases at J, with 11 bases between. The DNA for the CDR3 is TGTGCCAGTAGCCGCAGGGCGGACACCGGGGAGCTGTTTTTT. Its protein product is CASSRRADTGELFF. The whole variable domain, filled in from reference TRBV19 and TRBJ2-2, reads DGGITQSPKYLFRKEGQNVTLSCEQNLNHDAMYWYRQDPGQGLRLIYYSQIVNDFQKGDIAEGYSVSREKKESFPLTVTSAQKNPTAFYLCASSRRADTGELFFGEGSRLTVL.

J is TRBJ1-1 and V is TRBV29-1; D may be TRBD1 (6 bases). This CDR3 spans 13 amino acids. From germline, CDR1 is SQVTM and CDR2 ANQGSEA. V lost 7 bases to trimming and J lost 0 bases, with 12 bases between them. The CDR3 DNA is TGCAGCGCCGCCGGACAGATGAACACTGAAGCTTTCTTT. This codes for CSAAGQMNTEAFF. The full variable domain, completed using reference TRBV29-1 and TRBJ1-1, is SAVISQKPSRDICQRGTSLTIQCQVDSQVTMMFWYRQQPGQSLTLIATANQGSEATYESGFVIDKFPISRPNLTFSTLTVSNMSPEDSSIYLCSAAGQMNTEAFFGQGTRLTVV.

The chain carries TRBV2 and TRBJ1-1; TRBD1 matches 7 bases. The CDR3 has 13 residues. The germline gives CDR1 SNHLY, CDR2 FYNNEI. V lost 6 bases, J lost 11 bases, and 12 bases stayed unmatched. The CDR3 loop reads CASRPTGLFTAFF. CDR3 coding DNA: TGTGCCAGCAGGCCGACAGGGTTATTTACGGCTTTCTTT.

The rearrangement uses TRBV6-5 and TRBJ2-5; the D gene is possibly TRBD1 (6 bases). The J call is in doubt because the DNA end fits TRBJ2-7 better. The CDR3 length is 13 residues. Germline V gives CDR1 MNHEY, CDR2 SVGAGI. CDR3 in DNA: TGTGCCAGCCGAGGGGGAACGACCTACGAGCAGTACTTC. This sequence encodes CASRGGTTYEQYF.

The sample holds a few counts of this clone. The chain recombines TRBV6-6 with TRBJ2-5; tentatively, D is TRBD1 (5 bases). Per germline, CDR1 MNHNY and CDR2 SVGAGI (reference sequence). The CDR3 is 14 amino acids. Trimming removed 6 bases from V and 2 bases from J, with 13 bases in between. The DNA of the CDR3 is TGTGCCAGCAGACTTACAGGCTCTCAAGAGACCCAGTACTTC. Protein sequence: CASRLTGSQETQYF.

The chain combines TRBV5-1 with TRBJ2-6, with no clear D. The V end lost 0 bases, the J end lost 0 bases, and 10 bases lay between the germline ends. CDR1 SGHRS and CDR2 YFSETQ come from the germline V gene. This CDR3 has 17 residues. The CDR3 region is CASSLDPVSSGANVLTF. The CDR3 nucleotides read TGCGCCAGCAGCTTGGACCCCGTTAGCTCTGGGGCCAACGTCCTGACTTTC.

This clone is deemed medium-sized. The chain combines TRBV28 with TRBJ2-7, with 7 bases lining up with TRBD2. The CDR3 length is 12 residues. The junction had 4 bases not matched to a gene; V was cut back by 8 bases and J by 3 bases. In germline, CDR1 is MDHEN, CDR2 SYDVKM. CDR3 protein: CASQGTNYEQYF. The CDR3, as DNA: TGTGCCAGCCAAGGGACTAACTACGAGCAGTACTTC.

This clone appeared once. The chain uses TRBV9 and TRBJ2-7; 13 bases match TRBD2. Germline lookup yields CDR1 SGDLS and CDR2 YYNGEE. CDR3 size: 16 residues. CDR3 nucleotides: TGTCCCGCGGGGAGACTAGCGGGAGGCCTCTCCTACGAGCAGTACTTC. Translation: CPAGRLAGGLSYEQYF.